Listed below are T cell receptor beta chains from one sample, sequenced in a study of blood T cells in healthy people across ages. TCRdb called the 5' RACE reads again in MiXCR, with one record for every CDR3 protein. The data contain some 1.5 million distinct CDR3 sequences, approximately 39% of them singletons. The sequenced sample consisted of blood. The receptors were sampled from a woman between 18 and 29 years old in good health. Each CDR3 is given with its conserved first and last residue. D genes are given only for firm matches. Clone size is stated in some rows and not others, as once, few, many or a class when expanded.

J gene | V gene | clone size | D gene | CDR3 DNA | CDR3 protein
TRBJ1-4 | TRBV7-8 | - | - | TGTGCCAGCAGCGTTAGGACAAGAAATGAAAAACTGTTTTTT | CASSVRTRNEKLFF
TRBJ2-7 | TRBV7-8 | - | TRBD2 | TGTGCCAGCAGCTTCGCGGGAGGAGGCTACGAGCAGTACTTC | CASSFAGGGYEQYF
TRBJ1-2 | TRBV29-1 | - | - | TGCAGCGTTGCAACTCCCTATGGCTACACCTTC | CSVATPYGYTF
TRBJ2-5 | TRBV6-2/TRBV6-3 | - | TRBD2 | TGTGCCAGCAGTTTGGGTTGGAGACTAGCGGGAATTGAGACCCAGTACTTC | CASSLGWRLAGIETQYF
TRBJ2-3 | TRBV5-1 | - | - | TGCGCCAGCAGCTTGACAGTTTCCGATACGCAGTATTTT | CASSLTVSDTQYF
TRBJ1-2 | TRBV5-6 | - | TRBD1 | TGTGCCAGCAGCCTGCGACAGGGGCAGACTGGCTACACCTTC | CASSLRQGQTGYTF
TRBJ2-5 | TRBV12-3/TRBV12-4 | - | TRBD2 | TGTGCCAGCAGTTTAGAGGTGGGAGGGAACCAAGAGACCCAGTACTTC | CASSLEVGGNQETQYF
TRBJ1-3 | TRBV7-9 | few | - | TGTGCCAGCAGCTTAGATGGCGCTTCTGGAAACACCATATATTTT | CASSLDGASGNTIYF
TRBJ1-2 | TRBV20-1 | - | TRBD1 | TGCAGTGCTCTGAAAGGGACAGGGACGGAAGATGGCTACACCTTC | CSALKGTGTEDGYTF
TRBJ1-4 | TRBV5-1 | - | - | TGCGCCAGCAGCACAGCCTCAACTAATGAAAAACTGTTTTTT | CASSTASTNEKLFF
TRBJ1-1 | TRBV20-1 | - | - | TGCAGTGCTGGCCGGACAGCAAGTTACATGAACACTGAAGCTTTCTTT | CSAGRTASYMNTEAFF
TRBJ1-5 | TRBV20-1 | - | TRBD1 | TGCAGTGCCCTGACAGGGTCTAGCAATCAGCCCCAGCATTTT | CSALTGSSNQPQHF
TRBJ1-2 | TRBV30 | - | - | TGTGCCTGGGAGGGACGGTCCTATGGCTACACCTTC | CAWEGRSYGYTF
TRBJ1-1 | TRBV7-2 | few | TRBD1 | TGTGCCAGCAGCTTCCGACGGACAGGGTGGACTGAAGCTTTCTTT | CASSFRRTGWTEAFF
TRBJ2-7 | TRBV6-6 | - | - | TGTGCCAGCAGAGAGACAGGCAGAATCTACGAGCAGTACTTC | CASRETGRIYEQYF
TRBJ1-1 | TRBV7-2 | - | TRBD1 | TGTGCCAGCAGCGTGGGCAGGGGGCACACTGAAGCTTTCTTT | CASSVGRGHTEAFF
TRBJ2-7 | TRBV4-3 | - | TRBD2 | TGCGCCAGCAGCCAAGGTAGCGGGGGCCTTCCATACGAGCAGTACTTC | CASSQGSGGLPYEQYF
TRBJ2-3 | TRBV4-1 | - | TRBD1 | TGCGCCAGCAGCCAAACATTAGGACAGGGAATTGTAGATACGCAGTATTTT | CASSQTLGQGIVDTQYF
TRBJ2-1 | TRBV14 | - | - | TGTGCCAGCAGCTTCATCGATACTAGGTATGAGCAGTTCTTC | CASSFIDTRYEQFF
TRBJ2-3 | TRBV29-1 | once | - | TGCAGCGTTGCGGGCAGATACGCAGATACGCAGTATTTT | CSVAGRYADTQYF
TRBJ2-6 | TRBV5-1 | - | - | TGCGCCAGCAGCTTCTTATGGACAGACTCTGGGGCCAACGTCCTGACTTTC | CASSFLWTDSGANVLTF
TRBJ2-1 | TRBV5-6 | many | TRBD2 | TGTGCCAGCTCACTCCTCTATGGGGGGGAATCGGGTAGCGGCCTCTACAATGAGCAGTTCTTC | CASSLLYGGESGSGLYNEQFF
TRBJ2-1 | TRBV20-1 | - | TRBD2 | TGCAGTGCTAGAGACCTAGCGGGAGGGCCCTACAATGAGCAGTTCTTC | CSARDLAGGPYNEQFF
TRBJ1-2 | TRBV20-1 | - | - | TGCAGTGCTGAGACCACTACCAACTATGGCTACACCTTC | CSAETTTNYGYTF
TRBJ2-5 | TRBV2 | - | TRBD2 | TGTGCCAGCAGAGTAGGGACTACTCAAGAGACCCAGTACTTC | CASRVGTTQETQYF
TRBJ2-7 | TRBV7-9 | - | - | TGTGCCAGCAGCTCAACTCTCAAAAACTACGAGCAGTACTTC | CASSSTLKNYEQYF
TRBJ1-6 | TRBV6-6 | - | TRBD1 | TGTGCCAGCAGTGCCACGACAGGGTTCAATTCACCCCTCCACTTT | CASSATTGFNSPLHF
TRBJ2-7 | TRBV2 | - | - | TGTGCCAGCGGGGACGACTACTCCTACGAGCAGTACTTC | CASGDDYSYEQYF
TRBJ1-2 | TRBV27 | few | - | TGTGCCAGCGCCGGTTTAGAAGGGTTCTATGGCTACACCTTC | CASAGLEGFYGYTF
TRBJ1-1 | TRBV12-3/TRBV12-4 | once | - | TGTGCCAGCAGTTTAGCGCCCGGAACCCCGACTGAAGCTTTCTTT | CASSLAPGTPTEAFF
TRBJ1-6 | TRBV7-2 | - | TRBD1 | TGTGCCAGCAGCAGCAACAGGGGGCGAGGATCACCCCTCCACTTT | CASSSNRGRGSPLHF
TRBJ2-7 | TRBV5-1 | few | - | TGCGCCAGCAGCTTAGGGGACGGACTTTACGAGCAGTACTTC | CASSLGDGLYEQYF
TRBJ1-2 | TRBV6-2/TRBV6-3 | - | - | TGTGCCAGCAGTTACCGGGGCCCAGTTGGAGGCTATGGCTACACCTTC | CASSYRGPVGGYGYTF
TRBJ2-7 | TRBV6-2/TRBV6-3 | - | TRBD2 | TGTGCCAGCAGAACCCGGGACTACAGTGGCAATGAGCAGTACTTC | CASRTRDYSGNEQYF
TRBJ2-3 | TRBV6-5 | - | - | TGTGCCAGCAGTTACGATGGGGCGGTGACGCAGTATTTT | CASSYDGAVTQYF
TRBJ1-3 | TRBV20-1 | - | TRBD1 | TGCAGTGCTAGAGATCCAGGGGGTGGAAACACCATATATTTT | CSARDPGGGNTIYF
TRBJ2-7 | TRBV7-8 | few | - | TGTGCCAGCAGCTTAGCGCCAGGCCAGGGTCGATCCTACGAGCAGTACTTC | CASSLAPGQGRSYEQYF
TRBJ2-5 | TRBV25-1 | few | - | TGTGCCAGCAGTCCTGAGGCGCGGGAGACCCAGTACTTC | CASSPEARETQYF
TRBJ1-4 | TRBV18 | - | TRBD1 | TGTGCCAGCTCACCACGGACTTGGACAGGTCCAGGAAAACTGTTTTTT | CASSPRTWTGPGKLFF
TRBJ2-3 | TRBV7-2 | - | - | TGTGCCAGCAGCGACTTGCGGGCGGGAGATACGCAGTATTTT | CASSDLRAGDTQYF
TRBJ2-7 | TRBV7-9 | - | TRBD1 | TGTGCCAGCACCGATCCCGGGACAGTGAACGAGCAGTACTTC | CASTDPGTVNEQYF
TRBJ1-6 | TRBV20-1 | - | - | TGCAGTGCTAGAGATTTCCGACTTCCTAATTCACCCCTCCACTTT | CSARDFRLPNSPLHF
TRBJ2-5 | TRBV11-2 | - | TRBD2 | TGTGCCAGCAGCTTCCAATGGGGGGGGGAGACCCAGTACTTC | CASSFQWGGETQYF
TRBJ1-5 | TRBV6-6 | few | TRBD1 | TGTGCCAGCAGGGGGCAGGACAGGGGGTATCAGCCCCAGCATTTT | CASRGQDRGYQPQHF
TRBJ2-5 | TRBV28 | - | - | TGTGCCAGCAGTTTATTCGGTCAGAAGATAGGGACCCAGTACTTC | CASSLFGQKIGTQYF
TRBJ1-2 | TRBV6-2/TRBV6-3 | - | - | TGTGCCAGCAGTTACTCGATGGGGGAAGGCTACACCTTC | CASSYSMGEGYTF
TRBJ2-3 | TRBV20-1 | few | - | TGCAGTGCTCCTAGACAGCCCACAGATACGCAGTATTTT | CSAPRQPTDTQYF
TRBJ1-1 | TRBV10-3 | - | - | TGTGCCATCAGTGAGTCGGGACGGCTGAACACTGAAGCTTTCTTT | CAISESGRLNTEAFF
TRBJ1-1 | TRBV20-1 | - | - | TGCAGTGCTAGAGATCCCCAGCGGCTGGAAGCTTTCTTT | CSARDPQRLEAFF
TRBJ2-2 | TRBV7-2 | - | TRBD1 | TGTGCCAGCACCGTCCCGGGACAGGGGTCCGGGGAGCTGTTTTTT | CASTVPGQGSGELFF
TRBJ2-3 | TRBV29-1 | - | - | TGCAGCGTTCAGCGACTAGTCCTGGCAGATACGCAGTATTTT | CSVQRLVLADTQYF